The T cell receptor beta chain described here comes from a study of cytomegalovirus exposure and HLA in healthy donors. The overall study: Earlier, approximately 110 million unique TCR beta sequences were recovered from about 200 million T cells by an analysis.

This clone was seen a few times. It was with 60 Vbeta and 13 Jbeta primers that the PCR ran. Original processing notes: In a later analysis, the count reached about 82 million unique TCR beta chains, with roughly 11 million shared. Sequencing used immunoSEQ multiplex PCR; TCRdb keeps in-frame clones, though not all of them. D and trimming were read from the DNA, whereas the V and J calls and clone size are those reported in that table. The sample yields approximately 140,000 clones, around 80% seen once. The germline gives CDR1 SGHRS, CDR2 YFSETQ. CDR3 length equals 16 residues. V lost 3 bases, J lost 1 base, and 6 bases stayed unmatched.

The gene calls are TRBV5-1 and TRBJ2-5, with TRBD2 matching 10 bases. The receptor was derived from a woman aged 40 to 50 in good health and CMV-seronegative. Input material: PBMCs. The chain's CDR3 is CASSWNPSGSQETQYF. In DNA form, the CDR3 reads TGCGCCAGCAGCTGGAACCCTAGCGGGAGCCAAGAGACCCAGTACTTC.